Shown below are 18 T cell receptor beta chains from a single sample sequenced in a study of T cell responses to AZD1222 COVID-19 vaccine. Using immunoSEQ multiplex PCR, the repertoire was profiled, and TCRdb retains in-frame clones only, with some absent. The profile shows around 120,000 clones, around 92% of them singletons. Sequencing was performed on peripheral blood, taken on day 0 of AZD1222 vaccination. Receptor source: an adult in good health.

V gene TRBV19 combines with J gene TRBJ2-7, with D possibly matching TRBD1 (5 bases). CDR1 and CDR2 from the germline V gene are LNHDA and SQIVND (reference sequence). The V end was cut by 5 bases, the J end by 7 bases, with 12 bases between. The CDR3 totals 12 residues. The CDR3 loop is CASSFGHREQYF. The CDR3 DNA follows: TGTGCCAGTAGTTTTGGACACCGGGAGCAGTACTTC.

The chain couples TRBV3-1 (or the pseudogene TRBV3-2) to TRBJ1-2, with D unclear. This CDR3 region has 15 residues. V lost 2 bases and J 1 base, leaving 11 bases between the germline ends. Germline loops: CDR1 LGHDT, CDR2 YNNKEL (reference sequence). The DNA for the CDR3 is TGTGCCAGCAGCCAAAATCCTGCCGGTAACTATGGCTACACCTTC. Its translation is CASSQNPAGNYGYTF.

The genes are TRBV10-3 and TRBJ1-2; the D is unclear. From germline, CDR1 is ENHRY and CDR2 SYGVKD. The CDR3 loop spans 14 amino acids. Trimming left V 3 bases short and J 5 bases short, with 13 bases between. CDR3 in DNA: TGTGCCATCAGTGAAGAGGGAATCACTTATGGCTACACCTTC. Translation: CAISEEGITYGYTF.

CDR3 sequence: CASNGRGDTIYF. The DNA for the CDR3 is TGTGCCAGTAATGGCAGGGGAGACACCATATATTTT. The chain recombines TRBV6-5 with TRBJ1-3, with TRBD1 as a possible D gene (6 bases). V was shortened by 9 bases and J by 8 bases, with 14 bases between the two germline ends. The CDR3 has 12 amino acids. Germline CDR1 and CDR2: MNHEY and SVGAGI.

CDR3 in DNA: TGTGCCAGCAGCTTATCGGACCGCGATAAAGTCACAGATACGCAGTATTTT. Translating it yields CASSLSDRDKVTDTQYF. The genes are TRBV7-7 and TRBJ2-3; D not resolved. CDR3 length equals 17 residues. The ends were cut back, 2 bases at V and 2 bases at J, with 17 bases in the middle. Germline V gene data show CDR1 as SSHAT and CDR2 as FNYEAQ (reference sequence).

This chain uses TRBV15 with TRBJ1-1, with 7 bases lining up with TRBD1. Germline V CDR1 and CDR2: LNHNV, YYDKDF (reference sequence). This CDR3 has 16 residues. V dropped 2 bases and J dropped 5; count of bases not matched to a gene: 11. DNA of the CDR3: TGTGCCACCAGCAGACCCAACAGGGGTTTGGGTACTGAAGCTTTCTTT. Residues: CATSRPNRGLGTEAFF.

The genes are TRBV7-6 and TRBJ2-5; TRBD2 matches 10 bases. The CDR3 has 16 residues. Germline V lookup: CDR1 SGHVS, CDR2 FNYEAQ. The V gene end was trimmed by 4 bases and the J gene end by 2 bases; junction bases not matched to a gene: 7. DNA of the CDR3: TGTGCCAGCAGCTCTCTAGCGGGGGAAACACAAGAGACCCAGTACTTC. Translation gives CASSSLAGETQETQYF.

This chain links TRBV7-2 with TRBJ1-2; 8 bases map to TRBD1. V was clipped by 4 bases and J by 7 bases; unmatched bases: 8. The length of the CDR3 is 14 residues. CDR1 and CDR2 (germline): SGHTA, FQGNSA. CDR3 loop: CASSSGLQGVGYTF. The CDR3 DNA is TGTGCCAGCAGCTCCGGATTACAGGGGGTTGGCTACACCTTC.

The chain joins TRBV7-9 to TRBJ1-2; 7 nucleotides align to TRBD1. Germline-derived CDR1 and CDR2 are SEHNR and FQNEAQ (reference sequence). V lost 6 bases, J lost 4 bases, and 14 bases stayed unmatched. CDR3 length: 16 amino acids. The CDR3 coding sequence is TGTGCCAGCAGACCCCTTCGGGGGCAGGGGGTCTATGGCTACACCTTC. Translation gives CASRPLRGQGVYGYTF.

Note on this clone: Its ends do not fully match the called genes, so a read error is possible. For the CDR3, the DNA is TGTGCCAGCAGCTTAGTATGGGTTGTTGGGACAGGGAGTATTCAGTCCCAGCATTTT. Translating it yields CASSLVWVVGTGSIQSQHF. This sequence joins TRBV7-2 and TRBJ1-5; 9 nucleotides match TRBD1. Germline values: CDR1 SGHTA, CDR2 FQGNSA. The CDR3 has 19 amino acids.

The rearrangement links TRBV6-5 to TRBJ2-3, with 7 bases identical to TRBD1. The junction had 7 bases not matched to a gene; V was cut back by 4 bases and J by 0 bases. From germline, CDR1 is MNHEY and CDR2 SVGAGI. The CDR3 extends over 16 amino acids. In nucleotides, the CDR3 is TGTGCCAGCAGTTCACTACAGGGGCCTAGCACAGATACGCAGTATTTT. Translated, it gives CASSSLQGPSTDTQYF.

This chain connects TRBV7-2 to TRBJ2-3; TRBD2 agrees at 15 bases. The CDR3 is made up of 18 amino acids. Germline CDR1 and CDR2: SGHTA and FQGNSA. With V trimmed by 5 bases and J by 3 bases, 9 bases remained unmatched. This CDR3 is CASSRARGLAGGTDTQYF. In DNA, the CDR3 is TGTGCCAGCAGCCGGGCGCGGGGACTAGCGGGGGGAACAGATACGCAGTATTTT.

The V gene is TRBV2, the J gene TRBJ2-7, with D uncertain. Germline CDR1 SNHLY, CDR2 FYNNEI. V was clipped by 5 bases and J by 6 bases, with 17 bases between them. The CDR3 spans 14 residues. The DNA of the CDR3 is TGTGCCAGCAGTTTGGTAGGGAAGGGATCCGAGCAGTACTTC. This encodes CASSLVGKGSEQYF.

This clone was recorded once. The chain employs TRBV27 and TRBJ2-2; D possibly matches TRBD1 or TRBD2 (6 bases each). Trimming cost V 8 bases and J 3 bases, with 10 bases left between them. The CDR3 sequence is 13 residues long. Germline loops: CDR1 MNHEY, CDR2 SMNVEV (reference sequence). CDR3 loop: CASRGRHTGELFF. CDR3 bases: TGTGCCAGCCGGGGGCGTCACACCGGGGAGCTGTTTTTT.

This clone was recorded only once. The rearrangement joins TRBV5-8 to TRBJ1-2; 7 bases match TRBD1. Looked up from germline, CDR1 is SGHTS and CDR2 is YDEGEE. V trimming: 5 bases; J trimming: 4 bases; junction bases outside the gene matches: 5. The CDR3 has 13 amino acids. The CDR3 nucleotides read TGTGCCAGCAGGGTGACAGGGTCCTATGGCTACACCTTC. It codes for CASRVTGSYGYTF.

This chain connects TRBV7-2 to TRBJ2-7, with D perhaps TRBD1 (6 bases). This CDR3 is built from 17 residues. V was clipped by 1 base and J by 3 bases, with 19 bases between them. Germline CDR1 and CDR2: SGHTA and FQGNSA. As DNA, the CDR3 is TGTGCCAGCAGCTTAGAAGCTTTGGGGGCCCTATACTACGAGCAGTACTTC. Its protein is CASSLEALGALYYEQYF.

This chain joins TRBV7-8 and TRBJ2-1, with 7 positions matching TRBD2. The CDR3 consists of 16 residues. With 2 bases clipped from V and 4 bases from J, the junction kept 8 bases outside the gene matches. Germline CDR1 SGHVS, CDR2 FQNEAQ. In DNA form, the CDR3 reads TGTGCCAGCAGCTTAATGGGCCTAGCGGAATACAATGAGCAGTTCTTC. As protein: CASSLMGLAEYNEQFF.

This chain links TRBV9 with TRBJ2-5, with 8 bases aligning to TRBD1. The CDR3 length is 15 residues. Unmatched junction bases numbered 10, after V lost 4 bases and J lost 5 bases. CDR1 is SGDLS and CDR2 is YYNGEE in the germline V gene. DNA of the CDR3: TGTGCCAGCAGCCTCGGGACAGGCGGACGGGAGACCCAGTACTTC. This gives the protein CASSLGTGGRETQYF.